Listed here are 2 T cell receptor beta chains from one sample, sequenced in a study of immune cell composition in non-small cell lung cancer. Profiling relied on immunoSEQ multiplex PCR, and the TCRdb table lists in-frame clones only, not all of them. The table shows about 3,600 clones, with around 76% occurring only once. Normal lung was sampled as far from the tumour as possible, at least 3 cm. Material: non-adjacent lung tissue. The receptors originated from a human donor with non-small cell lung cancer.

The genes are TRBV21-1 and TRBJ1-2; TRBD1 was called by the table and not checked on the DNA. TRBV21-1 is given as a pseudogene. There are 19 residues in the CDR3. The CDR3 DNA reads TGTGCCAGCAGCAATGGGATCCGGGACAGGGATTACCTTAACTATGGCTACACCTTC. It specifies CASSNGIRDRDYLNYGYTF.

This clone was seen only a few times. Here the CDR3 reads CASSSQGGNTEAFF. For the CDR3, the DNA is TGTGCCAGCAGTTCACAGGGGGGGAACACTGAAGCTTTCTTT. The V call is TRBV2, the J call TRBJ1-1, with 8 bases aligning to TRBD1. V was clipped by 5 bases and J by 1 base; unmatched bases: 3. The CDR3 contains 14 residues. Germline values: CDR1 SNHLY, CDR2 FYNNEI.